The following is a T cell receptor beta chain sequence with its context. Its antigen remains unknown. The sample belongs to a study of shared clonotypes between healthy human individuals. The CDR3 runs to 17 residues. Germline CDR1 reads MDHEN; CDR2 reads SYDVKM. Original processing notes: Filtering differed, since immunoSEQ gave only junction sequences and no quality scores. Sequencing used immunoSEQ multiplex PCR; TCRdb keeps in-frame clones, though not all of them. That table furnishes V, J and clone size, whereas the DNA furnished D and trimming. The table has more than 400,000 clones, less than 96% seen once. General study findings and limits: It was the non-shared clonotypes that had lower generation probabilities than clonotypes shared by all four donors.

This sequence joins TRBV28 and TRBJ2-5; 8 bases match TRBD2. Matching the DNA end better, TRBJ2-7 makes the J call doubtful. This receptor was taken from a woman in her thirties in good health. The sample comprised naive CD4+ T cells sorted from blood. The subset denotes: CD45RA+ positively selected. CDR3 residues: CASSPRRIREGRIEQYF. The DNA for the CDR3 is TGTGCCAGCAGCCCAAGGCGAATCCGGGAGGGACGAATCGAGCAGTACTTC.